Presented here are 2 T cell receptor beta chains from one specimen sequenced in a study of blood T cell repertoires in COVID-19. Data came from immunoSEQ multiplex PCR; TCRdb stores just in-frame clones and leaves some out. The sample gives roughly 240,000 clones, 84% of which show up once; about 2% is in the top ten. The sequenced material came from peripheral blood. All receptors derive from a man aged 40-55 years who had recovered from COVID-19.

This chain links TRBV7-9 with TRBJ2-2; TRBD2 matches 8 bases. Germline V gives CDR1 SEHNR, CDR2 FQNEAQ (reference sequence). This CDR3 comprises 16 residues. V shed 5 bases and J 2 bases; nucleotides not matched to a gene: 7. The CDR3 region is CASSQFSGTNTGELFF. CDR3 in DNA: TGTGCCAGCAGCCAGTTTAGCGGGACAAACACCGGGGAGCTGTTTTTT.

This clone occurred a few times. The rearrangement links TRBV7-9 to TRBJ1-2, with D tentatively TRBD1 (6 bases). In germline, CDR1 is SEHNR, CDR2 FQNEAQ (reference sequence). V was pared by 2 bases and J by 8 bases, with 12 bases between. The CDR3 has 13 residues. CDR3 sequence (DNA): TGTGCCAGCAGCTTACAGGGGAAGGAAGGCTACACCTTC. Protein sequence: CASSLQGKEGYTF.